A single T cell receptor (beta chain) is shown here with its context. One junction end does not reproduce the germline sequence, and a read error may be involved. This sample is part of a study of T-cell memory formation after mild COVID-19. The CDR3 runs 13 residues. Germline assignment: CDR1 MNHNY and CDR2 SVGAGI (reference sequence). TCRdb analysed the 5' RACE reads with MiXCR anew, one entry per CDR3 protein. Among approximately 400,000 distinct CDR3 sequences listed, over 15% were seen once. The sequence derives from a young man who had mild COVID-19 (a few samples of this study predate the infection). Cell type and time point are not known. The chain employs TRBV6-6 and TRBJ2-1; TRBD2 is a possible D gene (5 bases). Sequenced sample: PBMCs or a T cell subset sorted from them (not recorded which). As DNA, the CDR3 is TGTGCAAGCAGTTACTCGACTATACATGAGCAGTTCTTC. It yields the protein CASSYSTIHEQFF.